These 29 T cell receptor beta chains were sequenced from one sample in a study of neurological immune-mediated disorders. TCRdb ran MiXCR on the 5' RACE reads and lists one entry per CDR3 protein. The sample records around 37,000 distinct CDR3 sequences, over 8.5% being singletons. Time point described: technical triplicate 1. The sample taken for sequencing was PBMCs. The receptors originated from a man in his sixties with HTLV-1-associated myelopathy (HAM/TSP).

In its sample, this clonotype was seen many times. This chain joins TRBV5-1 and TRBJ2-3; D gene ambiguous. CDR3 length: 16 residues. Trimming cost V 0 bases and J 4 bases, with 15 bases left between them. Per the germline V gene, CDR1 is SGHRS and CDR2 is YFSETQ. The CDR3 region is CASSLVGTVSPDTQYF. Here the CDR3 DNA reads TGCGCCAGCAGCTTGGTAGGTACTGTGTCACCAGATACGCAGTATTTT.

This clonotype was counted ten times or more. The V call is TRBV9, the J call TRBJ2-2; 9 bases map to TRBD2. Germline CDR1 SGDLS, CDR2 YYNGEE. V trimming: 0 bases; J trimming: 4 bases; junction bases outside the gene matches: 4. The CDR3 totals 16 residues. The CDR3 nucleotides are TGTGCCAGCAGCGTAGTAGCGGGAGCGGTCACCGGGGAGCTGTTTTTT. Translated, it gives CASSVVAGAVTGELFF.

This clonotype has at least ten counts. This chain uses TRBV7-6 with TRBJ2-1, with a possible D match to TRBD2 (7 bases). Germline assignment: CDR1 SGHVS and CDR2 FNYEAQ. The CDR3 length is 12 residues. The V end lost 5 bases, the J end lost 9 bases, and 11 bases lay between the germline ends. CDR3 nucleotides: TGTGCCAGCAGCGGACTAGGGGGTGAGCAGTTCTTC. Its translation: CASSGLGGEQFF.

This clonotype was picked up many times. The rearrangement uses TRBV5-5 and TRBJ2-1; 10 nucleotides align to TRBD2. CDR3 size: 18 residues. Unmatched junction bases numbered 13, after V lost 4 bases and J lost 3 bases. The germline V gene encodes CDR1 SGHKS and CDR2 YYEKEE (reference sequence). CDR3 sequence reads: CASSGGTSVGSLYNEQFF. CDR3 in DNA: TGTGCCAGCAGCGGTGGGACTAGCGTTGGGTCCCTCTACAATGAGCAGTTCTTC.

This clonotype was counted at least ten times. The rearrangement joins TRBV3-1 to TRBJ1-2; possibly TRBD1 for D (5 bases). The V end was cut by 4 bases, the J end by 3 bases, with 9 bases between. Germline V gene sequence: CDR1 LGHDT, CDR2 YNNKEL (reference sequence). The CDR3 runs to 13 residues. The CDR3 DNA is TGTGCCAGCAGCCGGAGGGGAGACTATGGCTACACCTTC. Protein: CASSRRGDYGYTF.

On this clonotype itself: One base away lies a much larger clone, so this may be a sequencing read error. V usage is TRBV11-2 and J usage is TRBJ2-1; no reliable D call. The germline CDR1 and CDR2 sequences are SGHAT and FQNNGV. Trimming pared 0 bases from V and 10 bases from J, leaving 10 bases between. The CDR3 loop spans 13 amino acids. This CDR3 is CASSLDRGREQFF. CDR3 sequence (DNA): TGTGCCAGCAGCTTAGATCGAGGAAGAGAGCAGTTCTTC.

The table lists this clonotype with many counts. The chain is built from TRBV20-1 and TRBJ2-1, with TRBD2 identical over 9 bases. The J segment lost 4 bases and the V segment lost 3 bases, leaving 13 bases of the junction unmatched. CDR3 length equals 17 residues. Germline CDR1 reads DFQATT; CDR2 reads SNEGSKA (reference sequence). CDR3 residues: CSARDRLAATPYNEQFF. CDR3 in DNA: TGCAGTGCTAGGGACAGACTAGCGGCTACACCTTACAATGAGCAGTTCTTC.

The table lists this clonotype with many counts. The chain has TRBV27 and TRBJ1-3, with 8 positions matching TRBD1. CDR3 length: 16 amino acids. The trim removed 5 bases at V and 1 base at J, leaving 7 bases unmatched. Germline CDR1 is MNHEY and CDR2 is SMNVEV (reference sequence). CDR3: CASSAGTGSSGNTIYF. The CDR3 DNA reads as TGTGCCAGCAGTGCCGGGACAGGATCTTCTGGAAACACCATATATTTT.

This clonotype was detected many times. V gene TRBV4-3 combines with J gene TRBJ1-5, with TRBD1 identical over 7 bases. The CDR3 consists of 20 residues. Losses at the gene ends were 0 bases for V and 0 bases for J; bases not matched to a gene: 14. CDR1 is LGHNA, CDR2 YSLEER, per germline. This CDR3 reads CASSQDFLPAGGASNQPQHF. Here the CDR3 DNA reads TGCGCCAGCAGCCAAGATTTTCTACCGGCAGGGGGGGCTAGCAATCAGCCCCAGCATTTT.

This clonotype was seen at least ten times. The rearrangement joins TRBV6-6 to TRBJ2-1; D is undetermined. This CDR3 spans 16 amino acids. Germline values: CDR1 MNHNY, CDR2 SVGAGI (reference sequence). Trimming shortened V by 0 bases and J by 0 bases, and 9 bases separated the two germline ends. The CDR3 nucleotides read TGTGCCAGCAGTTACTCGATCGGCCGCTCCTACAATGAGCAGTTCTTC. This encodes CASSYSIGRSYNEQFF.

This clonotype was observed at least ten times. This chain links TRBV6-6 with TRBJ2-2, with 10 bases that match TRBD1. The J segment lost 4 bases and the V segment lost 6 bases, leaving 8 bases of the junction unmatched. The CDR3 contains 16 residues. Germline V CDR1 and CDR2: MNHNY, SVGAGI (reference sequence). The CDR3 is CASRDDRGLGTGELFF. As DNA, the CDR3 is TGTGCCAGCAGAGACGACAGGGGGCTAGGCACCGGGGAGCTGTTTTTT.

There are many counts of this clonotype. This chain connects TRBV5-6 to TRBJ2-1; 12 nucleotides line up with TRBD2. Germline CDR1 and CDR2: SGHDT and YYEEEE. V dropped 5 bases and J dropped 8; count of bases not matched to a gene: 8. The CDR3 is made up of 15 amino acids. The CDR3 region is CASSDGLAGLDEQFF. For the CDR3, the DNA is TGTGCCAGCAGTGATGGACTAGCGGGATTGGATGAGCAGTTCTTC.

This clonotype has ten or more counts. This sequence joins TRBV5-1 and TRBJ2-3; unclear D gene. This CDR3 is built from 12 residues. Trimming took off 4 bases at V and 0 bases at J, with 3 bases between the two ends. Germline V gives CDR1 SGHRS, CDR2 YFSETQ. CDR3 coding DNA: TGCGCCAGCAGCCCTAGCACAGATACGCAGTATTTT. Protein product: CASSPSTDTQYF. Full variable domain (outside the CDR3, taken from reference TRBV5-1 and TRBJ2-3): KAGVTQTPRYLIKTRGQQVTLSCSPISGHRSVSWYQQTPGQGLQFLFEYFSETQRNKGNFPGRFSGRQFSNSRSEMNVSTLELGDSALYLCASSPSTDTQYFGPGTRLTVL.

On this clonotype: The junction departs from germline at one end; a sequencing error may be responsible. The CDR3 sequence is CASSSNTDKQYF. The CDR3 DNA is TGTGCCAGCAGCTCGAACACAGATAAGCAGTATTTT. This rearrangement joins TRBV11-3 to TRBJ2-3; no definite D call. This CDR3 has 12 amino acids. Germline loops: CDR1 SGHNT, CDR2 YENEEA.

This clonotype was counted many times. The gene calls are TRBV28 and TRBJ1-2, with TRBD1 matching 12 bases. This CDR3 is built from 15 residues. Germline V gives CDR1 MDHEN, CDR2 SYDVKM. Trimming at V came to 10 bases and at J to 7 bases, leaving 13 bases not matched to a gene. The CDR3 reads CAITSSGTGGFGYTF. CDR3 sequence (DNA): TGTGCCATCACAAGCTCCGGGACAGGGGGCTTTGGCTACACCTTC.

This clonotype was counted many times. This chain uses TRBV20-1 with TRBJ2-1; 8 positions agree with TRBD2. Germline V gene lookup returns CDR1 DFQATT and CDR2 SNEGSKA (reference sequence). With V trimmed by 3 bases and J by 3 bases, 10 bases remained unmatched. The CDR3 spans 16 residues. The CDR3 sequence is CSASPLADLNYNEQFF. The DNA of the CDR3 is TGCAGTGCTAGCCCACTAGCGGACCTCAACTACAATGAGCAGTTCTTC.

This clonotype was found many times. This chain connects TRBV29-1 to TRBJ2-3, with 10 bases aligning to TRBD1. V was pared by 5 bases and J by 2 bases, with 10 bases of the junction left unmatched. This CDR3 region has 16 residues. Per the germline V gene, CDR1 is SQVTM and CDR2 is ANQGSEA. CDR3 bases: TGCAGCGTTAGAGGGACAGGGGAGGAAAACACAGATACGCAGTATTTT. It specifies CSVRGTGEENTDTQYF.

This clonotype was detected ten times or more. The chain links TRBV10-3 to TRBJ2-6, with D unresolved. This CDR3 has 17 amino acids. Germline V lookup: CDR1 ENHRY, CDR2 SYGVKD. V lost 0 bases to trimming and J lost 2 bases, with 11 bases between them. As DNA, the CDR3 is TGTGCCATCAGTGAGTCCCCCGCGGCGGCTGGGGCCAACGTCCTGACTTTC. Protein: CAISESPAAAGANVLTF.

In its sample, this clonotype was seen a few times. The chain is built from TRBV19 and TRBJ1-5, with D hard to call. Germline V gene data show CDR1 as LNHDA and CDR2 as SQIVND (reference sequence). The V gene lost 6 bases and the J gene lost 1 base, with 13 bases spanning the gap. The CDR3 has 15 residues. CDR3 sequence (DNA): TGTGCCAGTAGCCCGCGAGTTCGGAGCAATCAGCCCCAGCATTTT. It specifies CASSPRVRSNQPQHF.

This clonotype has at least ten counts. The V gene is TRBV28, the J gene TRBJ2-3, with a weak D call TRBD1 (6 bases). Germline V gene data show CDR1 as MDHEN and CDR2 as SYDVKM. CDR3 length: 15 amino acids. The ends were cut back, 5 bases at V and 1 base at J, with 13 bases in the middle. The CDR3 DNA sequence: TGTGCCAGCAGTCCACAGGGATCGGGCACAGATACGCAGTATTTT. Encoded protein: CASSPQGSGTDTQYF. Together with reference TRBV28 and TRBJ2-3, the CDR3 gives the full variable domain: DVKVTQSSRYLVKRTGEKVFLECVQDMDHENMFWYRQDPGLGLRLIYFSYDVKMKEKGDIPEGYSVSREKKERFSLILESASTNQTSMYLCASSPQGSGTDTQYFGPGTRLTVL.

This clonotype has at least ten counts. The CDR3 loop reads CASSRKQGANYGYTF. In DNA form, the CDR3 reads TGTGCCAGCAGCCGAAAGCAGGGAGCTAACTATGGCTACACCTTC. The chain links TRBV6-5 to TRBJ1-2, with D possibly being TRBD1 (5 bases). Germline CDR1 MNHEY, CDR2 SVGAGI. V was cut by 6 bases and J by 0 bases, with 14 bases left in between. The CDR3 spans 15 residues.

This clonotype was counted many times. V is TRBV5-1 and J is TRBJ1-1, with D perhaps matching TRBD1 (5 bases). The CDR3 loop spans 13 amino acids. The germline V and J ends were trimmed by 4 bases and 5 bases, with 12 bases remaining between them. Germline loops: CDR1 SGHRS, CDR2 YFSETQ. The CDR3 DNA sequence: TGCGCCAGCAGCCGGGGGTCGAGGACTGAAGCTTTCTTT. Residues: CASSRGSRTEAFF.

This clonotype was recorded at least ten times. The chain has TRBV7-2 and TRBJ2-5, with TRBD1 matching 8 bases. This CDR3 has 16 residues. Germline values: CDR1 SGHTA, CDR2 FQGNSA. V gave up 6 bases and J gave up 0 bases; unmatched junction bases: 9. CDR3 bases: TGTGCCAGCAGTCTGGGGGACAGGAGATACCAAGAGACCCAGTACTTC. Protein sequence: CASSLGDRRYQETQYF.

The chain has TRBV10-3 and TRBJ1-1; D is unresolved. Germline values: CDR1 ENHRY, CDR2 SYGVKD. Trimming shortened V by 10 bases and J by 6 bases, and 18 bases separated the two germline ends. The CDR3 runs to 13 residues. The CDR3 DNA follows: TGTGCCACGAAGGCAGAACCAGCTTCTGAAGCTTTCTTT. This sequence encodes CATKAEPASEAFF.

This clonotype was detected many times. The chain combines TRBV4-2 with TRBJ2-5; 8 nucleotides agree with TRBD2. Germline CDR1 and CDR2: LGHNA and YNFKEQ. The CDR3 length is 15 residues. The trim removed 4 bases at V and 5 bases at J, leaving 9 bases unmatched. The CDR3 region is CASSPERERGETQYF. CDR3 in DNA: TGTGCCAGCAGCCCTGAGCGGGAGCGGGGGGAGACCCAGTACTTC.

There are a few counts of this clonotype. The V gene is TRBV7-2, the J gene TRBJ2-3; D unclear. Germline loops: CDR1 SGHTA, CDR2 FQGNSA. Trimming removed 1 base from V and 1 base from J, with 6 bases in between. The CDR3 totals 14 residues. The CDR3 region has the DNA TGTGCCAGCAGCTTAGTTTCAGGCACAGATACGCAGTATTTT. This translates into CASSLVSGTDTQYF.

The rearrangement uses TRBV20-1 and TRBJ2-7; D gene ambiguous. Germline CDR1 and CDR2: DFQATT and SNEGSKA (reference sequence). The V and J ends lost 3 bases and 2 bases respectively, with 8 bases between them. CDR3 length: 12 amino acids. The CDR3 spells CSASPDAYEQYF. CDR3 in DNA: TGCAGTGCTAGCCCCGACGCCTACGAGCAGTACTTC.

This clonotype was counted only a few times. The CDR3 sequence: CASSQEAGEKLFF. The CDR3 DNA sequence: TGTGCCAGCAGCCAAGAAGCGGGGGAAAAACTGTTTTTT. The chain uses TRBV4-2 and TRBJ1-4; no firm D call. CDR3 length: 13 residues. Germline CDR1 and CDR2: LGHNA and YNFKEQ. Trimming cost V 0 bases and J 8 bases, with 7 bases left between them.

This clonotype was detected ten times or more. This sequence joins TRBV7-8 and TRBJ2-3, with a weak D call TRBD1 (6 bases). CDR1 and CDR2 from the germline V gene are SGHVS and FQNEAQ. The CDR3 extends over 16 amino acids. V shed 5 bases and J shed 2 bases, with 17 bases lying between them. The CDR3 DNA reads TGTGCCAGCAGCCTCCTCCAGGGGTCCCTCACAGATACGCAGTATTTT. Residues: CASSLLQGSLTDTQYF. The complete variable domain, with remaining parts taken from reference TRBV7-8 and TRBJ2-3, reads GAGVSQSPRYKVAKRGQDVALRCDPISGHVSLFWYQQALGQGPEFLTYFQNEAQLDKSGLPSDRFFAERPEGSVSTLKIQRTQQEDSAVYLCASSLLQGSLTDTQYFGPGTRLTVL.